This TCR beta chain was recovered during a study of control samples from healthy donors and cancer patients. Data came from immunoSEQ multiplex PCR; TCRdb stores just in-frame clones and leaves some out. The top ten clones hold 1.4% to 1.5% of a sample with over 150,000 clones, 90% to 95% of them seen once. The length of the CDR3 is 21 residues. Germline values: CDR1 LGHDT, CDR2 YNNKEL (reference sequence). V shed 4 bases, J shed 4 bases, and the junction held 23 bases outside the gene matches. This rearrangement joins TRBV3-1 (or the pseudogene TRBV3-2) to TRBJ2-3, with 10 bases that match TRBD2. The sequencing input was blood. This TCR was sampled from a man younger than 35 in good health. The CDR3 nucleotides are TGTGCCAGCAGCCTACAAGATCCCCTCGGTCTAGCGGGGGCCGGGGCAGATACGCAGTATTTT. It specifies CASSLQDPLGLAGAGADTQYF.